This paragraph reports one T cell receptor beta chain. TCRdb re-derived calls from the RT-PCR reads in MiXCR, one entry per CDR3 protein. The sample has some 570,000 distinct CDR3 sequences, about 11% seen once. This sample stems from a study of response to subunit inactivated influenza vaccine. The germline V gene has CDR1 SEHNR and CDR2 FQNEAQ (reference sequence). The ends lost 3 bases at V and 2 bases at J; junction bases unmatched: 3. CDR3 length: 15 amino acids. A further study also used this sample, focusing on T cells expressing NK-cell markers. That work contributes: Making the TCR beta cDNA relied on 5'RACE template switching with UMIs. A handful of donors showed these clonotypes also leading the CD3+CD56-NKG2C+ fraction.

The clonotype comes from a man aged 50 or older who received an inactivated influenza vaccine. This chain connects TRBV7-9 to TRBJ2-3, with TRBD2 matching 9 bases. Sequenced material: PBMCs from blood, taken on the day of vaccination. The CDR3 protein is CASSFAGGFTDTQYF. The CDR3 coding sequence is TGTGCCAGCAGCTTCGCGGGAGGGTTCACAGATACGCAGTATTTT.